The clone carrying this T cell receptor beta chain has only a few counts. This entry is derived from a study of cytomegalovirus exposure and HLA in healthy donors. Germline loops: CDR1 MNHNS, CDR2 SASEGT. Trimming removed 4 bases from V and 7 bases from J, with 14 bases in between. This CDR3 comprises 13 residues. This PCR relied on a set of 60 Vbeta primers and 13 Jbeta primers. This table comes from immunoSEQ multiplex PCR, and its TCRdb copy is limited to in-frame clones, with some not included. Seen here are approximately 120,000 clones, 75% observed once, and the top ten hold around 2.9%. This sequence originates from a man aged 30-40 years in good health and CMV-seronegative. The material sequenced was PBMCs. This chain uses TRBV6-1 with TRBJ2-7; tentative D call: TRBD1 (6 bases). Here the CDR3 reads CASSARQVPEQYF. In nucleotides, the CDR3 is TGTGCCAGCAGTGCTCGACAGGTCCCTGAGCAGTACTTC.